These 14 T cell receptor beta chains came from one sample sequenced in a study of OX40 agonist ivuxolimab in advanced cancers. TCRdb's table, derived via immunoSEQ multiplex PCR, lists solely in-frame clones and lacks some. This table holds approximately 62,000 clones, 80% to 95% found once. This sample comprised CD4+ or CD8+ T cells sorted from blood, obtained in a trial of the OX40 agonist ivuxolimab. Every receptor here comes from an adult with an advanced solid tumor such as melanoma, head and neck, liver or kidney cancer.

This rearrangement joins TRBV5-1 to TRBJ1-1; D is unresolved. This CDR3 contains 17 residues. Germline CDR1 reads SGHRS; CDR2 reads YFSETQ. Deletions cut 1 base from V and 0 bases from J, with 16 bases between. The CDR3 here is CASSLSKFKRMNTEAFF. DNA for the CDR3: TGCGCCAGCAGCTTGTCTAAGTTTAAGCGTATGAACACTGAAGCTTTCTTT.

The chain links TRBV6-1 to TRBJ2-7; the D gene is possibly TRBD2 (5 bases). The V gene lost 4 bases and the J gene lost 0 bases, with 16 bases spanning the gap. The CDR3 has 16 amino acids. The germline V gene has CDR1 MNHNS and CDR2 SASEGT. CDR3: CASSGLGAASSYEQYF. As DNA, the CDR3 is TGTGCCAGCAGTGGCCTGGGAGCGGCAAGCTCCTACGAGCAGTACTTC.

The chain couples TRBV15 to TRBJ2-2; no reliable D call. This CDR3 comprises 12 residues. Trimming took off 4 bases at V and 1 base at J, with 1 base between the two ends. Germline CDR1 and CDR2: LNHNV and YYDKDF (reference sequence). The CDR3 DNA reads TGTGCCACCAGCAAGAACACCGGGGAGCTGTTTTTT. Its translation is CATSKNTGELFF. The entire variable domain, with the rest obtained from reference TRBV15 and TRBJ2-2, is as follows: DAMVIQNPRYQVTQFGKPVTLSCSQTLNHNVMYWYQQKSSQAPKLLFHYYDKDFNNEADTPDNFQSRRPNTSFCFLDIRSPGLGDTAMYLCATSKNTGELFFGEGSRLTVL.

This clone showed up just once. The chain combines TRBV27 with TRBJ1-2, with D possibly matching TRBD1 (5 bases). V shed 3 bases and J shed 0 bases, with 11 bases lying between them. Germline assignment: CDR1 MNHEY and CDR2 SMNVEV (reference sequence). The CDR3 loop spans 15 amino acids. The CDR3 DNA reads as TGTGCCAGCAGTTTGGGGGGATTAGCTAACTATGGCTACACCTTC. Translation: CASSLGGLANYGYTF.

V usage is TRBV27 and J usage is TRBJ1-5; D gene uncertain. Trimming took off 4 bases at V and 0 bases at J, with 7 bases between the two ends. The CDR3 extends over 14 amino acids. Germline lookup yields CDR1 MNHEY and CDR2 SMNVEV (reference sequence). CDR3 residues: CASSSSFSNQPQHF. In DNA form, the CDR3 reads TGTGCCAGCAGTTCAAGTTTTAGCAATCAGCCCCAGCATTTT.

The chain couples TRBV7-2 to TRBJ2-2; no definite D call. In germline, CDR1 is SGHTA, CDR2 FQGNSA. The CDR3 is made up of 14 amino acids. Trimming left V 1 base short and J 7 bases short, with 10 bases between. This CDR3 is CASSLVLGHGELFF. The CDR3 coding sequence is TGTGCCAGCAGCTTAGTTCTGGGCCACGGGGAGCTGTTTTTT.

As DNA, the CDR3 is TGTGCCAGCAGCTTACCAGGCCAGGACCAGTACTTC. Translation gives CASSLPGQDQYF. V usage is TRBV7-2 and J usage is TRBJ2-5; no clear D gene. Trimming removed 2 bases at V and 10 bases at J, with 11 bases between. This CDR3 is built from 12 residues. CDR1 SGHTA and CDR2 FQGNSA come from the germline V gene.

Written as DNA, the CDR3 is TGTGCCAGCAGCCCGCGGGACAGGGGGATAGATACGCAGTATTTT. Translating it yields CASSPRDRGIDTQYF. The chain uses TRBV13 and TRBJ2-3, with TRBD1 identical over 11 bases. CDR1 is PRHDT and CDR2 is FYEKMQ in the germline V gene (reference sequence). Trimming took 5 bases from V and 5 from J; bases not matched to a gene: 6. The CDR3 loop spans 15 amino acids.

The rearrangement uses TRBV14 and TRBJ2-7, with D maybe TRBD1 (5 bases). The CDR3 is 12 amino acids. The V gene's germline CDR1 is SGHDN and CDR2 FVKESK. The V and J ends lost 9 bases and 0 bases respectively, with 9 bases between them. The CDR3 spells CASRGYSYEQYF. The CDR3 nucleotides are TGTGCCAGTAGGGGCTACTCCTACGAGCAGTACTTC.

This sequence joins TRBV30 and TRBJ1-1; no definite D call. This CDR3 comprises 13 residues. Trimming took 0 bases from V and 4 from J, leaving 9 bases between them. Germline CDR1 and CDR2: GTSNPN and SVGIG (reference sequence). The DNA of the CDR3 is TGTGCCTGGAGTGTCGACCTACTCACTGAAGCTTTCTTT. Its protein is CAWSVDLLTEAFF.

The chain couples TRBV19 to TRBJ1-5; D unresolved. The germline gives CDR1 LNHDA, CDR2 SQIVND (reference sequence). This CDR3 has 12 residues. V lost 5 bases, J lost 2 bases, and 4 bases lay in between. CDR3: CASSRGNQPQHF. CDR3 in DNA: TGTGCCAGTAGTCGGGGCAATCAGCCCCAGCATTTT.

The chain couples TRBV27 to TRBJ2-7, with a tentative D call TRBD1 (6 bases). CDR1 is MNHEY and CDR2 is SMNVEV in the germline V gene (reference sequence). The V gene lost 3 bases and the J gene lost 5 bases, with 11 bases spanning the gap. The CDR3 consists of 13 residues. CDR3 DNA sequence: TGTGCCAGCAGTTTGGGGACAAGTAACGAGCAGTACTTC. Protein product: CASSLGTSNEQYF.

The V call is TRBV29-1, the J call TRBJ2-7, with TRBD1 identical over 9 bases. Germline CDR1 reads SQVTM; CDR2 reads ANQGSEA. The CDR3 has 13 amino acids. With V trimmed by 7 bases and J by 0 bases, 4 bases remained unmatched. This chain's CDR3 is CSAGTGSSYEQYF. In DNA form, the CDR3 reads TGCAGCGCTGGGACAGGGAGCTCCTACGAGCAGTACTTC.

J is TRBJ2-7 and V is TRBV6-5, with 8 positions matching TRBD1. The V gene's germline CDR1 is MNHEY and CDR2 SVGAGI. CDR3 length equals 14 residues. J lost 2 bases, V lost 6 bases, and 6 bases had no gene match. The chain's CDR3 is CASRARTGTYEQYF. The CDR3 DNA sequence: TGTGCCAGCAGAGCCCGGACAGGGACCTACGAGCAGTACTTC.